This TCR beta chain is from a study of cytomegalovirus exposure and HLA in healthy donors (dated by TCRdb to the late 2010s). Notes on the research overall: An earlier analysis of under 600 of the donors reported 250 to 350 Gb of sequence data and about 100 million unique TCR beta sequences from some 180 million T cells. An early release that covered some 630 HLA-typed donors contained 300 to 350 gigabases of sequencing data and tens of millions of unique TCR sequences. Of the roughly 400 genotyped donors, 70% to 90% were placed in the genetic ancestry cluster associated with self-reported Caucasian donors. The study aimed to test whether signatures of past pathogen exposure could be identified by cataloging public T cell receptors. Using immunosequencing, the study profiled T cell repertoires from about 620 subjects and related those repertoires to cytomegalovirus serostatus. Along with the roughly 700-subject first cohort, a separate validation cohort of about 110 different subjects was used. The study combined high-throughput TCR immunosequencing, statistical association of individual TCRs with disease status, and machine learning to predict cytomegalovirus infection status. To study patterns of TCR occurrence, a later analysis re-analyzed previously published TCR beta repertoires from 550 to 800 donors and added high-resolution HLA genotyping. Rather than using new phenotypic data, the later analysis identified candidate immune exposures from TCR beta sequences and from how often those sequences occurred across donors. In an earlier analysis of around 540 of the donors, high-throughput TCR beta sequencing was used to judge whether each TCR beta V gene segment behaved as functional or pseudogenic. Alongside the repertoire data, information on donor age, sex, ethnicity and CMV serostatus was compiled. A later genetic analysis took genome-wide SNP genotypes for about three fifths of the roughly 700 donors and used that subset as a discovery cohort. All discovery cohort repertoires had been generated using a single sequencing platform. Class I and class II HLA loci were covered by the typing at four-digit resolution. Typing coverage varied by locus: roughly 629-640 donors for A, B, C, DRB1 and DQB1; approximately 520 for DQA1; over 600 for DPA1; approximately 490 for DPB1. Roughly 5 DR-DQ haplotypes were handled as single units for association and clustering, since linkage in the cohort was strong. Among almost 400 genotyped donors of the cohort, an average of around 240,000 unique TCR beta nucleotide sequences were sequenced per donor, 15% to 20% of them non-productive. Results the study describes overall, beyond this receptor: CMV serostatus was the only immune exposure information available for the cohort. Broadly in line with IMGT annotations, most TCR beta V segments showed up in productive rearrangements about 87% or about 30% of the time in an earlier analysis of 450 to 750 of the donors. The sequencing pipeline was judged likely to have produced a cluster of highly shared sequence variants as a technical artifact. Strong co-occurrence of HLA alleles, especially DR and DQ, made assigning TCR associations to individual alleles difficult. A further reported finding was that TCR beta sequences accurately predicted the HLA-A and HLA-B alleles for most subjects in the first cohort. Because HLA typing was missing for some donors at each locus, association tests included only the typed subset. According to a later analysis, TCR association rates differed among HLA loci, with DRB1 alleles showing the most associated TCRs and HLA-C alleles showing the fewest. Some IMGT-functional V segments, including TRBV6-2 and TRBV6-3, could not be told apart with the 87-base-pair reads, so those segments were excluded. A later genetic analysis reported fewer N-insertions in productive TCRs among donors in an Asian-associated ancestry cluster than the roughly 640-donor mean. Most TCR sequences were observed very rarely across donors, whereas some public TCRs were present in many individuals. The presence/absence analyses assumed that sequencing depth was roughly uniform across donors, and that assumption may not be true. V-gene and J-gene trimming of TCR beta chains was associated with a missense DCLRE1C variant in a later genetic analysis, and the association was replicated in an independent cohort. The authors suggested that the approach could potentially be generalized to other disease states and immunological phenotypes. Correlated functional status among segregating V segments might be attributable to linkage disequilibrium, but an unknown experimental factor could not be ruled out. At a false discovery rate of 0.05, a later analysis linked approximately 18,000 TCR beta sequences to specific HLA alleles. A later analysis found that HLA-associated TCR beta chains were more clonally expanded and had lower generation probabilities than equally common non-associated chains. A later analysis found that most CMV-associated TCR beta chains appeared HLA-restricted, with HLA associations seemingly driven largely by CMV exposure. Three of the identified cytomegalovirus-associated TCR beta chains were confirmed in vitro to be specific for cytomegalovirus antigens. The classifier was reported to diagnose cytomegalovirus status with high specificity and sensitivity in both the original and validation cohorts. A total of about 150 TCR beta chains were listed by the study as associated with cytomegalovirus. Because counts were too low, fewer than 20 rarely observed V segments, including chromosome 9 orphons, were excluded from the earlier analysis of around 640 of the donors. A later analysis reported that several top co-occurrence clusters appeared linked to parvovirus B19, influenza, CMV and Epstein-Barr virus. This cohort had only TCR beta chains sequenced, and the lack of alpha or paired-chain data limited which features could be detected.

The cohort consisted of hundreds of healthy bone marrow donors. At the time of sampling, all cohort members were nominally healthy, though unrecorded immune exposures were likely present. The donor was CMV seronegative and belonged to the group of 352 seronegative cohort members. A peripheral blood sample was provided by each donor, and peripheral blood mononuclear cells were used for TCR beta sequencing. Genomic DNA was extracted from the blood cell samples with the Qiagen DNeasy Blood Extraction Kit. Libraries were made using the immunoSEQ multiplex PCR assay. The multiplex PCR relied on a mix of 60 forward primers for TCR Vbeta segments and 13 reverse primers for TCR Jbeta segments. Amplification of the CDR3 region of rearranged TCR beta genes was performed with a multiplex PCR assay on genomic DNA. Amplified TCR beta libraries were sequenced as 87-base-pair reads on the Illumina HiSeq System. For the original study's pipeline: A later analysis counted tens of millions of unique TCR beta chains across the 550 to 800 repertoires, and 10 million to 12 million of these chains were shared by at least two donors. Raw reads were error-corrected and collapsed into unique sequences by a nearest-neighbor algorithm in which closely related sequences were merged to remove PCR and sequencing errors. CDR3 sequences were aligned to IMGT reference sequences to assign V, D and J gene segments. Each retained sequence needed at least a six-nucleotide match to both a V gene segment and a J gene segment. Rearrangements were called productive when the CDR3 lacked stop codons and stayed in frame with V and J; all others were non-productive. Following IMGT convention, CDR3 was defined as the stretch from the second conserved V-encoded cysteine up to the conserved J-encoded phenylalanine. In an earlier analysis of around 640 of the donors, sequences lacking an unambiguous match to a single V gene segment were excluded. An earlier analysis of several hundred of the donors called V segments functional above 56.7% productive rearrangements and segregating when the between-donor standard deviation exceeded 5%. A statistical classification framework was built to diagnose cytomegalovirus status from the catalog of TCR beta chain sequences. In a later analysis, TCR nucleotide sequences were compared against IMGT/GENE-DB human TR gene sequences so that V and J genes could be assigned. In a later analysis, CDR3 sequences and most-parsimonious VDJ recombination scenarios were assigned using the TCRdist pipeline. A later analysis defined each TCR beta chain by its CDR3 amino acid sequence plus V-gene family, and excluded reads lacking a unique V-gene family. A later analysis removed 592 highly shared, low-generation-probability nucleotide sequences to deal with suspected cross-contamination and a sequencing artifact. A later analysis calculated a clonal expansion index for each public chain from normalized within-repertoire ranks of inferred template counts. In a later analysis, generation probabilities were computed with a VDJ recombination model fitted to out-of-frame rearrangements, and the resulting probabilities were checked against IGoR. In a later analysis, hypergeometric tests were used to score TCR-TCR, TCR-HLA and TCR-CMV co-occurrence, with a repertoire-size bias correction applied to TCR pairs. To estimate false discovery rates, a later analysis permuted the HLA or CMV assignments 20 times. In a later analysis, co-occurring TCRs were grouped with DBSCAN, and TCRdist sequence similarity was added when clustering was performed within HLA-allele-positive subsets. Co-occurrence clustering excluded repertoires with fewer than 30,000 or more than 120,000 public chains, plus five with anomalous nucleotide sharing. Held by TCRdb, this immuneACCESS table contains in-frame sequences only and omits some clones. Under half of the omission traces to an unresolved V gene where checked; the cause of the rest is unknown. D and trimming were read from the DNA, whereas the V and J calls and clone size are those reported in that table. The sample data list 85,000 to 130,000 clones, and 84% of these were observed just once. The ten biggest clones cover 1.2% of the sample.

The germline V gene (reference sequence) gives CDR1 as MNHEY and CDR2 as SMNVEV. V is pared back by 1 base and J by 0 bases, with 7 bases lying between the germline termini. The CDR3 measures 15 amino acids from cysteine to phenylalanine. Only the CDR3 region is kept as DNA, spanning 45 bases read in frame from base 1. Note on this clone: The antigen this receptor binds is unknown. Nothing much larger sits one base from this clone, and base qualities are not available.

The rearranged segments are TRBV27 and TRBJ2-1, with no reliable assignment of the D segment. Sequenced material: PBMCs. This receptor was taken from a woman younger than 30 in good health and CMV-seronegative. The nucleotide sequence reads TGTGCCAGCAGTTTATTACAGCTCTCCTACAATGAGCAGTTCTTC. This yields the protein CASSLLQLSYNEQFF.